A single sample is the source of the 12 T cell receptor beta chains below, sequenced in a study of T cell responses to AZD1222 COVID-19 vaccine. The table came from immunoSEQ multiplex PCR; TCRdb's copy has only in-frame clones and leaves some out. The profile shows around 160,000 clones, around 94% of them singletons. Sequencing was performed on peripheral blood, taken on day 0 of AZD1222 vaccination. The receptors stem from an adult in good health.

This chain uses TRBV5-1 with TRBJ1-1, with 7 nucleotides matching TRBD1. Germline V lookup: CDR1 SGHRS, CDR2 YFSETQ. The CDR3 is made up of 15 amino acids. The ends lost 4 bases at V and 4 bases at J; junction bases unmatched: 10. CDR3 sequence reads: CASSRPTGSPTEAFF. CDR3 nucleotide sequence: TGCGCCAGCAGCAGACCGACAGGGTCGCCCACTGAAGCTTTCTTT.

A word on this clone: This specimen includes other DNA sequences encoding the same CDR3. V gene TRBV5-1 combines with J gene TRBJ2-1; D not resolved. Germline V gives CDR1 SGHRS, CDR2 YFSETQ. The V end lost 0 bases, the J end lost 8 bases, and 6 bases lay between the germline ends. CDR3 length: 12 residues. CDR3 nucleotide sequence: TGCGCCAGCAGCTTGGTAGGCGATGAGCAGTTCTTC. As protein: CASSLVGDEQFF.

J is TRBJ2-1 and V is TRBV18, with no clear D. CDR3 size: 12 residues. Deletions cut 6 bases from V and 8 bases from J, with 11 bases between. The germline V gene encodes CDR1 KGHSH and CDR2 LQKENI. The CDR3 sequence: CASSQVPDEQFF. The CDR3 DNA reads as TGTGCCAGCTCCCAAGTCCCAGATGAGCAGTTCTTC.

The gene calls are TRBV29-1 and TRBJ1-2; no firm D call. Germline CDR1 and CDR2: SQVTM and ANQGSEA. V was cut by 6 bases and J by 4 bases, with 15 bases left in between. This CDR3 is built from 13 residues. The chain's CDR3 is CSVLVPTTYGYTF. As DNA, the CDR3 is TGCAGCGTGCTGGTACCGACGACCTATGGCTACACCTTC.

The chain uses TRBV7-9 and TRBJ1-4; no definite D call. This CDR3 region has 12 residues. V was pared by 1 base and J by 9 bases, with 6 bases between. Germline CDR1 reads SEHNR; CDR2 reads FQNEAQ (reference sequence). The CDR3 here is CASSLDSQKLFF. In DNA, the CDR3 is TGTGCCAGCAGCTTAGATTCGCAAAAACTGTTTTTT.

This rearrangement joins TRBV3-1 (or the pseudogene TRBV3-2) to TRBJ1-1; a weak D match, TRBD1 (5 bases). This CDR3 is built from 13 residues. The V end was cut by 5 bases, the J end by 2 bases, with 9 bases between. Germline assignment: CDR1 LGHDT and CDR2 YNNKEL (reference sequence). CDR3 nucleotide sequence: TGTGCCAGCAGCAGGGGCGCCAACACTGAAGCTTTCTTT. Its translation: CASSRGANTEAFF.

The chain joins TRBV7-9 to TRBJ2-2; no clear D gene. The CDR3 is 19 residues long. Germline-derived CDR1 and CDR2 are SEHNR and FQNEAQ (reference sequence). Trimming took off 3 bases at V and 0 bases at J, with 20 bases between the two ends. CDR3 protein: CASSLGWWAQVANTGELFF. Written as DNA, the CDR3 is TGTGCCAGCAGCTTGGGGTGGTGGGCTCAGGTCGCGAACACCGGGGAGCTGTTTTTT.

The chain employs TRBV12-5 and TRBJ2-1; D may be TRBD1 or TRBD2 (5 bases each). Germline CDR1 is LGHNT and CDR2 is FRNRAP. The CDR3 totals 12 residues. Trimming left V 6 bases short and J 6 bases short, with 9 bases between. DNA for the CDR3: TGTGCTAGTGGCTCTGGGACCAATGAGCAGTTCTTC. As protein: CASGSGTNEQFF.

This chain joins TRBV6-5 and TRBJ1-1; D call uncertain. The V and J ends lost 6 bases and 3 bases respectively, with 11 bases between them. CDR1 is MNHEY and CDR2 is SVGAGI in the germline V gene. The CDR3 covers 13 residues. CDR3 nucleotides: TGTGCCAGCAGAGCCTGGGTCGACACTGAAGCTTTCTTT. Protein: CASRAWVDTEAFF.

This sequence joins TRBV7-3 and TRBJ2-1; a possible D gene is TRBD1 (5 bases). The germline V gene has CDR1 SGHTA and CDR2 FQGTGA. The length of the CDR3 is 14 residues. Trimming took 3 bases from V and 0 from J, leaving 6 bases between them. CDR3 coding DNA: TGTGCCAGCAGCTTTCAGGGCTCCTACAATGAGCAGTTCTTC. Translating it yields CASSFQGSYNEQFF.

CDR3 region: CASSLGQGGYGYTF. CDR3 DNA: TGTGCCAGCAGCTTGGGTCAGGGAGGCTATGGCTACACCTTC. V usage is TRBV5-4 and J usage is TRBJ1-2; the D gene is possibly TRBD1 (5 bases). The CDR3 has 14 residues. V dropped 0 bases and J dropped 4 bases, with 10 bases sitting between them. Germline CDR1 and CDR2: SGHNT and YYREEE (reference sequence). The variable domain in full, completed from reference TRBV5-4 and TRBJ1-2, reads ETGVTQSPTHLIKTRGQQVTLRCSSQSGHNTVSWYQQALGQGPQFIFQYYREEENGRGNFPPRFSGLQFPNYSSELNVNALELDDSALYLCASSLGQGGYGYTFGSGTRLTVV.

The V call is TRBV7-2, the J call TRBJ2-7; D is possibly TRBD2 (5 bases). Germline-derived CDR1 and CDR2 are SGHTA and FQGNSA. Trimming pared 1 base from V and 1 base from J, leaving 11 bases between. The CDR3 consists of 15 residues. The CDR3 is CASSLVAGPSYEQYF. The CDR3 bases are TGTGCCAGCAGCTTAGTCGCGGGTCCTTCCTACGAGCAGTACTTC.